This T cell receptor (beta chain) was captured in a study of cytotoxic CD8 clonotypes in ibrutinib-treated CLL. Study-level background: Recorded responses included around 25 partial and 2 complete; following median 68 months, approximately 14 stayed remitted and about twelve progressed. Response specimens were obtained following a median treatment duration of about twelve months, with a range of 6 to 36. Samples yielded averages of about 250,000 productive templates and approximately 86,000 productive rearrangements.

This CDR3 has 16 residues. The trim removed 5 bases at V and 1 base at J, leaving 2 bases unmatched. Germline CDR1 and CDR2: SGHTA and FQGNSA. Some clones are missing from TCRdb's copy, which holds only in-frame ones; the method was immunoSEQ multiplex PCR. This sample carries approximately 340,000 clones, 67% of them seen once, and the ten largest clones take roughly 6.8%. This specimen consisted of PBMCs, obtained after 36 months of ibrutinib treatment. The rearrangement links TRBV7-2 to TRBJ2-3, with 14 bases identical to TRBD2. This receptor was taken from a human donor with chronic lymphocytic leukemia. Here the CDR3 reads CASSVGLAGGTDTQYF. In DNA, the CDR3 is TGTGCCAGCAGCGTGGGACTAGCGGGGGGCACAGATACGCAGTATTTT.